This T cell receptor beta chain was recorded in a study of T-cell reconstitution after alpha-beta-depleted transplantation in children. Preparation of the TCRbeta library involved a method that used unique molecular identifiers. TCRdb reanalysed the PCR reads using MiXCR and keeps one entry per CDR3 protein. The sample yields about 610,000 distinct CDR3 sequences, about 10% seen once. This clonotype was detected ten times or more. Between the trimmed V and J ends, which lost 4 bases and 12 bases, there was a span of 10 bases. The CDR3 consists of 12 residues. The chain recombines TRBV12-3 or TRBV12-4 with TRBJ2-6; no clear D. The sequence was obtained from a human donor who donated a stem cell graft to a child with acute myeloid leukemia. The source was PBMCs from the stem cell graft donor, collected from the stem cell graft. CDR3 in amino acids: CASSSQFSVLTF. As DNA, the CDR3 is TGTGCCAGCAGTTCCCAGTTCAGCGTCCTGACTTTC.